This T cell receptor beta chain stems from a study of Siglec-9 on CD8 T cells in melanoma. Findings of the study overall: An effector memory CD8+ subset marked by Siglec-9 reportedly appeared to gather in melanoma.

V shed 7 bases and J shed 4 bases, with 14 bases lying between them. The CDR3 has 14 residues. Per germline, CDR1 LNHNV and CDR2 YYDKDF (reference sequence). The assay was immunoSEQ multiplex PCR, and TCRdb's table has in-frame clones only and misses some. Of around 35,000 clones listed, roughly 84% are singletons. In regard to this clone: Its antigen is as yet unknown.

This chain uses TRBV15 with TRBJ1-5; no definite D call. Material: Siglec-9- CD8+ T cells sorted from blood. The receptor comes from a human donor in good health. The CDR3 loop is CATTSGGQNQPQHF. CDR3 sequence (DNA): TGTGCCACCACCTCAGGAGGTCAAAATCAGCCCCAGCATTTT. The full variable domain, completed using reference TRBV15 and TRBJ1-5, is DAMVIQNPRYQVTQFGKPVTLSCSQTLNHNVMYWYQQKSSQAPKLLFHYYDKDFNNEADTPDNFQSRRPNTSFCFLDIRSPGLGDTAMYLCATTSGGQNQPQHFGDGTRLSIL.